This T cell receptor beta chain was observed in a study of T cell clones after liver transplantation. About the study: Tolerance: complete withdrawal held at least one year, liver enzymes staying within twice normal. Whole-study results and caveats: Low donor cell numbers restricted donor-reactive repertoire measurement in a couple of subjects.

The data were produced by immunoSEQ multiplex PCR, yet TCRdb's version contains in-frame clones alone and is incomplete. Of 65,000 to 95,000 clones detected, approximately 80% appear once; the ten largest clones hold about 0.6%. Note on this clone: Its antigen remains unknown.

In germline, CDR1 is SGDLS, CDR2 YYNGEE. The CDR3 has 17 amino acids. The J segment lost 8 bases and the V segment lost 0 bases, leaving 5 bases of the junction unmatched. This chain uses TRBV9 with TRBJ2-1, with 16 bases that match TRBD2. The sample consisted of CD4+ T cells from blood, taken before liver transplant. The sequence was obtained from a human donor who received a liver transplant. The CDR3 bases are TGTGCCAGCAGCGTAGCCGGGGGGACTAGCGGGAGGGATGAGCAGTTCTTC. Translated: CASSVAGGTSGRDEQFF.